The clone carrying this TCR beta chain was picked up many times. Its antigen is not identified. TCRdb recomputed calls from the 5' RACE reads with MiXCR, one row per CDR3 protein. The profile shows 240,000 or so distinct CDR3 sequences, approximately 9% of them singletons. The data were obtained in a study of T-cell memory formation after mild COVID-19. V lost 4 bases and J lost 6, with 19 bases in between. The CDR3 consists of 15 residues. Germline lookup yields CDR1 MDHEN and CDR2 SYDVKM. Study-level points and caveats: Of the contracting clones, CD4+ ones lay mainly in CM and EM, and CD8+ ones in EMRA. Still unconfirmed is whether the second-wave clones peaking on day 37 recognized SARS-CoV-2. Clones shrinking between day 15 and 85 showed a balanced CD4/CD8 split, and those that grew later tilted toward CD4+.

The sequence derives from a man aged 18 to 29 who had mild COVID-19 (a few samples of this study predate the infection). Cell type and time point are not known. The chain uses TRBV28 and TRBJ2-7; the D gene is possibly TRBD1 (6 bases). Material for sequencing was PBMCs or a T cell subset sorted from them (not recorded which). This chain's CDR3 is CASSSLTDRLPEQYV. The CDR3 DNA sequence: TGTGCCAGCAGTTCCCTGACTGACAGGCTCCCCGAGCAGTACGTC.